This paragraph covers one TCR beta chain sequence. What this receptor recognizes is not known. Base qualities are not at hand, and no much larger clone is one base apart. Using the deep immunoSEQ assay, TCR CDR3 regions were amplified from genomic DNA by multiplex PCR. Extracted genomic DNA from each cell subset was spread evenly across all wells of several immunoSEQ 96-well plates, with each plate serving as a replicate. For sorted subsets, around 200 ng genomic DNA, equal to tens of thousands of T cell genomes, was loaded into each replicate PCR. The purified libraries were quantified using a Qubit 3.0 fluorometer, sized with a Bioanalyzer 2100, and then quantified again using the KAPA Library Quantification kit. Every immunoSEQ 96-well plate was sequenced on a separate single-read 150-cycle Illumina NextSeq 550 flow cell. Per the authors' processing: Because the immunoSEQ output held only junctional sequences and lacked quality scores, the filtering could not match the filtering applied to full-length reads. Sequences were annotated with PyIR, a Python wrapper for IgBLAST v1.9, using IMGT germline references to assign V/J genes and CDR3. Any read was removed if the V/J assignment was weak (E-value above 1e-6), the CDR3 was missing, or the read contained stop codons, out-of-frame junctions, or ambiguous translated residues. V3J clonotypes were defined as sequences sharing the same inferred V gene, J gene, and CDR3 amino acid sequence. The percentage overlap between two repertoires was calculated by dividing the number of shared unique clonotypes by the size of the smaller repertoire. Three approaches were used to assess repertoire richness: RTK rarefaction, the Chao1 estimator, and Recon v2.1 estimates of unobserved clonotypes. Generation probabilities for all TCRbeta clonotypes obtained by the gDNA method from a handful of donors were computed using OLGA. As stored in TCRdb, this immuneACCESS dataset retains in-frame rearrangements with V and J assigned. A fraction of the clones does not appear; measured against another copy, unresolved V genes explain less than half of the discrepancy, and the remainder lacks a known reason. V and J calls and clone size are given by that table; D and trimming were obtained from the DNA. The sample table shows over 700,000 clones, and 72% are seen once. The leading ten clones occupy under 2% of the sample.

The data stem from a study of shared clonotypes between healthy human individuals (dated by TCRdb to 2018 to 2020). Regarding the study in general: The cohort comprised a couple of women and a few men aged 18 to 49 years. For each donor, CD4 naive and CD4 memory were each given three plates, CD8 naive was given two plates, and CD8 memory was given one plate. Each donor's leukapheresis produced roughly between roughly 0.9 and 9 billion PBMCs. To estimate repertoire size and how much clonotype sharing occurs between individuals, the study deeply sequenced the blood TCR repertoires of 5 or 6 healthy adults. To increase sequencing depth and limit assay-specific biases, different laboratories used diverse techniques to prepare libraries and sequence TCR repertoires. What the work shows at the level of the full study, not this receptor alone: The small number of donors limited the genetic and exposure-history diversity represented. Sampling was restricted to blood, and TCR repertoires in tissue are likely to differ from TCR repertoires in blood. Based on pairwise subsampling, the degree of clonotype sharing among donors was expected to be affected by sequencing depth. Compared with non-shared clonotypes, clonotypes shared by all four sorted-subset donors had higher generation probabilities. Across four donors, about 5.2% of naive CD4, approximately 3.6% of naive CD8, 2% to 2.5% of memory CD4, and around 0.4% of memory CD8 clonotypes were shared. Incomplete sequencing was indicated by rarefaction of sorted-subset datasets, despite the large sequencing depth. Naive subsets generally had larger estimated clonotype richness than memory subsets did.

The germline V gene supplies CDR1 MNHNS and CDR2 SASEGT. Its CDR3 holds 13 amino acids, cysteine through phenylalanine. Only CDR3 DNA is held: 39 bases, read in frame from base 1. V trim: 7 bases; J trim: 7 bases; unmatched bases: 10. The donors were healthy, HIV-negative adults who had no recently reported acute infections or vaccinations. Only Caucasian adults living in Nashville, Tennessee, USA were represented among the donors. CD4+ T cells were enriched by magnetic negative selection, after which naive cells were positively selected on CD45RA and the negative fraction was taken as the memory subset. Blood was collected by leukapheresis, and PBMCs were isolated by Ficoll-Histopaque density gradient centrifugation and then cryopreserved in liquid nitrogen vapor phase. Analytical flow cytometry was used to check the purity and quantity of each magnetically sorted T cell population. From each sorted fraction, genomic DNA was isolated and quantified by UV absorbance on a Nanodrop 2000c.

Recombination linked TRBV6-1 to TRBJ2-7; 7 central nucleotides agree with TRBD1. Sequencing was carried out using memory CD4+ T cells sorted from blood. The cell subset or site tag for this specimen amounts to: CD45RA-negative fraction. The sequence was collected from a woman in her 30s in good health. The CDR3 reads CASKGAWGGEQYF. In nucleotide form, the sequence is TGTGCCAGCAAGGGGGCGTGGGGCGGGGAGCAGTACTTC.